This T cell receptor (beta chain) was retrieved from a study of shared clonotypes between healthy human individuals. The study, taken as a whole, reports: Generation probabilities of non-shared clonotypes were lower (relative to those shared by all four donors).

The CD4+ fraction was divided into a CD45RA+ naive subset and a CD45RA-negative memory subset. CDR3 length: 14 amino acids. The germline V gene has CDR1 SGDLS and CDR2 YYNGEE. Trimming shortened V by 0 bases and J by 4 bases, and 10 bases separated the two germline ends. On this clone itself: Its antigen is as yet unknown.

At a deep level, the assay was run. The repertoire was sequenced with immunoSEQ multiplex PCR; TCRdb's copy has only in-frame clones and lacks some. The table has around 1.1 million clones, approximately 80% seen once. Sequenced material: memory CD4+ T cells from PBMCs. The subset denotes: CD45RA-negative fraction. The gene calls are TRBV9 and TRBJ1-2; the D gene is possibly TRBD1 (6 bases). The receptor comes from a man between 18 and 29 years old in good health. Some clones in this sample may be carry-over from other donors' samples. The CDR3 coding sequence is TGTGCCAGCAGCGTAGGTGCAGGGGCCTATGGCTACACCTTC. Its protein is CASSVGAGAYGYTF.